Each of the 14 T cell receptor beta chains below was sequenced from the same sample in a study of T cell repertoires in cytomegalovirus infection. TCRdb fed the reads into MiXCR, producing one record per CDR3 protein. The sample consists of about 110,000 distinct CDR3 sequences, around 30% of them appearing once. No antigens are known for them. This sample comprised CD8+ T cells from cultured PBMCs, obtained from culture after CMV antigen stimulation. The origin of the receptors is a human donor in good health (CMV status not recorded). Some clones in this sample may be carry-over from other donors' samples.

This clonotype is a singleton in its sample. This chain's CDR3 is CSARDPTGKNVDSPLHF. In DNA, the CDR3 is TGCAGTGCTAGAGACCCCACGGGGAAGAACGTCGATTCACCCCTCCACTTT. This sequence joins TRBV20-1 and TRBJ1-6; D is undetermined. The CDR3 runs to 17 residues. Germline V lookup: CDR1 DFQATT, CDR2 SNEGSKA (reference sequence). V was shortened by 0 bases and J by 8 bases, with 20 bases between the two germline ends.

The rearrangement joins TRBV4-1 to TRBJ2-7, with D perhaps given as TRBD1 or TRBD2 (5 bases each). The V gene's germline CDR1 is MGHRA and CDR2 YSYEKL. V lost 1 base and J 3 bases, leaving 19 bases between the germline ends. This CDR3 has 17 residues. CDR3 loop: CASSQVRGGAIFYEQYF. The CDR3 DNA sequence: TGCGCCAGCAGCCAAGTTCGTGGGGGTGCGATTTTCTACGAGCAGTACTTC.

The chain couples TRBV6-1 to TRBJ1-2, with D possibly matching TRBD1 (5 bases). The CDR3 consists of 14 residues. Germline assignment: CDR1 MNHNS and CDR2 SASEGT. The V end was cut by 5 bases, the J end by 8 bases, with 18 bases between. The CDR3 here is CASSYASRGRGYTF. CDR3 DNA: TGTGCCAGCAGTTACGCTTCACGGGGACGAGGCTACACCTTC.

This clonotype was seen ten or more times. The chain combines TRBV7-2 with TRBJ2-7; no definite D call. This CDR3 has 11 residues. Germline lookup yields CDR1 SGHTA and CDR2 FQGNSA. Trimming shortened V by 8 bases and J by 6 bases, and 11 bases separated the two germline ends. The CDR3 here is CASSQWGEQYF. In nucleotides, the CDR3 is TGTGCCAGCTCTCAATGGGGCGAGCAGTACTTC.

In this sample, this clonotype turned up a few times. This rearrangement joins TRBV7-2 to TRBJ1-2; D remains unclear. This CDR3 region has 13 residues. The ends were cut back, 5 bases at V and 8 bases at J, with 15 bases in the middle. Looked up from germline, CDR1 is SGHTA and CDR2 is FQGNSA. The CDR3 spells CASSMPGEGGYTF. In nucleotides, the CDR3 is TGTGCCAGCAGCATGCCCGGGGAAGGCGGCTACACCTTC.

V and J are TRBV7-3 and TRBJ2-7; TRBD2 aligns across 9 bases. Germline V CDR1 and CDR2: SGHTA, FQGTGA. This CDR3 contains 16 residues. Trimming at V came to 7 bases and at J to 2 bases, leaving 12 bases not matched to a gene. CDR3 amino acids: CASIPTRGGSTYEQYF. The CDR3, as DNA: TGTGCCAGCATCCCGACGCGGGGGGGCTCGACCTACGAGCAGTACTTC.

This clonotype turned up a few times. The genes are TRBV6-1 and TRBJ2-5; tentatively, D is TRBD1 (6 bases). V gave up 7 bases and J gave up 5 bases, with 17 bases separating them. Per germline, CDR1 MNHNS and CDR2 SASEGT. This CDR3 has 14 amino acids. The CDR3 reads CASIVRQGWETQYF. In DNA, the CDR3 is TGTGCCAGCATTGTTCGGCAGGGGTGGGAGACCCAGTACTTC.

The chain recombines TRBV7-9 with TRBJ1-2; 9 bases agree with TRBD1. The CDR3 runs to 16 residues. Germline CDR1 and CDR2: SEHNR and FQNEAQ (reference sequence). The J segment lost 6 bases and the V segment lost 5 bases, leaving 13 bases of the junction unmatched. Written as DNA, the CDR3 is TGTGCCAGCAGCCTGAGTGGACGGGACAGGGTTGATGGCTACACCTTC. Translated: CASSLSGRDRVDGYTF.

In its sample, this clonotype was seen a few times. V usage is TRBV5-5 and J usage is TRBJ2-1; 9 bases fit TRBD1. Germline-derived CDR1 and CDR2 are SGHKS and YYEKEE (reference sequence). V was pared by 2 bases and J by 7 bases, with 4 bases of the junction left unmatched. The CDR3 loop spans 14 amino acids. CDR3 protein: CASSFSGTGNEQFF. The CDR3 DNA reads as TGTGCCAGCAGCTTTTCCGGGACAGGGAATGAGCAGTTCTTC.

This clonotype came up a few times. J is TRBJ2-5 and V is TRBV2; TRBD2 matches 8 bases. V was pared by 3 bases and J by 5 bases, with 8 bases of the junction left unmatched. The CDR3 totals 15 residues. Germline V lookup: CDR1 SNHLY, CDR2 FYNNEI. Here the CDR3 DNA reads TGTGCCAGCAGTGATGAGACGGCGGGGGGCGAGACCCAGTACTTC. Translated: CASSDETAGGETQYF.

The V and J genes are TRBV6-2 or TRBV6-3 and TRBJ2-2, with D tentatively TRBD2 (6 bases). V was pared by 0 bases and J by 4 bases, with 12 bases between. Germline CDR1 is MNHEY and CDR2 is SVGEGT. The CDR3 runs 16 residues. CDR3: CASSYSASASTGELFF. CDR3 in DNA: TGTGCCAGCAGTTACTCTGCTAGCGCGAGCACCGGGGAGCTGTTTTTT.

As regards this clonotype: A junction end diverges from the germline sequence, so it may reflect a read error. This chain connects TRBV10-2 to TRBJ1-1; D is perhaps TRBD1 (6 bases). Germline V gives CDR1 WSHSY, CDR2 SAAADI. The CDR3 spans 13 residues. CDR3 loop: CASEDGTYTEAFF. In DNA form, the CDR3 reads TGTGCCAGCGAGGACGGGACATACACTGAAGCTTTCTTT.

This clonotype occurred a few times. The rearrangement joins TRBV19 to TRBJ2-2; D might be TRBD2 (7 bases). Trimming stripped 7 bases from V and 5 bases from J, with 20 bases between. The CDR3 spans 16 residues. Germline CDR1 reads LNHDA; CDR2 reads SQIVND (reference sequence). The CDR3 region is CASTDGGGAYTGELFF. In DNA, the CDR3 is TGTGCCAGTACCGATGGGGGGGGCGCATATACCGGGGAGCTGTTTTTT.

The chain links TRBV7-9 to TRBJ2-3, with 12 bases matching TRBD2. CDR1 is SEHNR and CDR2 is FQNEAQ in the germline V gene (reference sequence). The CDR3 loop spans 17 amino acids. J lost 2 bases, V lost 5 bases, and 8 bases had no gene match. CDR3 loop: CASSAGTSGGHTDTQYF. In DNA, the CDR3 is TGTGCCAGCAGCGCCGGAACTAGCGGGGGGCACACAGATACGCAGTATTTT.